Following are 25 T cell receptor beta chains from one sample sequenced in a study of Ad26.COV2.S vaccination and SARS-CoV-2 variants. TCRdb's copy holds only in-frame clones and misses some; the assay was immunoSEQ multiplex PCR. This table has under 550,000 clones, 75% to 95% appearing once. This sample's treatment: about 20 received Ad26.COV2.S at low or high dose, single or two shots; about 5 received placebo; per-sample allocation not given. Repertoires come from day 63 after the first vaccine or placebo injection. The source material was peripheral blood, sampled in a trial of Ad26.COV2.S vaccine versus placebo. Receptors originate from a person between 18 and 65 years old who received the Ad26.COV2.S COVID-19 vaccine or a placebo.

The chain recombines TRBV3-1 (or the pseudogene TRBV3-2) with TRBJ1-1, with 9 positions matching TRBD1. The CDR3 sequence is 14 residues long. Germline values: CDR1 LGHDT, CDR2 YNNKEL (reference sequence). The J segment lost 6 bases and the V segment lost 4 bases, leaving 6 bases of the junction unmatched. CDR3 residues: CASSRTGVGAEAFF. The CDR3 DNA is TGTGCCAGCAGCCGGACAGGGGTTGGCGCTGAAGCTTTCTTT.

This sequence joins TRBV7-2 and TRBJ2-3; D is tentatively TRBD1 or TRBD2 (5 bases each). The CDR3 is 14 amino acids. Germline-derived CDR1 and CDR2 are SGHTA and FQGNSA. The germline V and J ends were trimmed by 5 bases and 4 bases, with 13 bases remaining between them. The CDR3 coding sequence is TGTGCCAGCAGCATTAGATGGGGACCAGATACGCAGTATTTT. Protein: CASSIRWGPDTQYF.

The chain carries TRBV7-2 and TRBJ1-1; D is unclear. From germline, CDR1 is SGHTA and CDR2 FQGNSA. The CDR3 contains 15 residues. V was trimmed by 2 bases and J by 2 bases, leaving 12 bases between them. The CDR3 DNA sequence: TGTGCCAGCAGCTTAACTTGGGCAGCAAACACTGAAGCTTTCTTT. This translates into CASSLTWAANTEAFF.

J is TRBJ2-2 and V is TRBV25-1; 12 nucleotides agree with TRBD2. Trimming cost V 5 bases and J 5 bases; bases outside gene matches: 3. CDR1 and CDR2 (germline): MGHDK, SYGVNS. The CDR3 covers 15 residues. Here the CDR3 DNA reads TGTGCCAGCAGTCCGACTAGCGGGAGAACCGGGGAGCTGTTTTTT. This codes for CASSPTSGRTGELFF. Supplemented by reference TRBV25-1 and TRBJ2-2, the full variable domain reads EADIYQTPRYLVIGTGKKITLECSQTMGHDKMYWYQQDPGMELHLIHYSYGVNSTEKGDLSSESTVSRIRTEHFPLTLESARPSHTSQYLCASSPTSGRTGELFFGEGSRLTVL.

J is TRBJ1-5 and V is TRBV30; no clear D gene. From germline, CDR1 is GTSNPN and CDR2 SVGIG (reference sequence). Trimming shortened V by 4 bases and J by 2 bases, and 12 bases separated the two germline ends. The CDR3 has 14 amino acids. The CDR3 nucleotides are TGTGCCTGGAACCGACCTGGTGGCAATCAGCCCCAGCATTTT. Its protein product is CAWNRPGGNQPQHF. The full variable domain, with the rest looked up from reference TRBV30 and TRBJ1-5, is SQTIHQWPATLVQPVGSPLSLECTVEGTSNPNLYWYRQAAGRGLQLLFYSVGIGQISSEVPQNLSASRPQDRQFILSSKKLLLSDSGFYLCAWNRPGGNQPQHFGDGTRLSIL.

The J gene is TRBJ2-3, the V gene TRBV4-2, with TRBD1 as a possible D gene (6 bases). Germline CDR1 and CDR2: LGHNA and YNFKEQ. Between the trimmed V and J ends, which lost 0 bases and 11 bases, there was a span of 12 bases. CDR3 length equals 13 residues. The CDR3 loop is CASSQDQGGRQYF. CDR3 DNA: TGTGCCAGCAGCCAAGATCAAGGGGGTAGGCAGTATTTT.

This chain links TRBV6-2 or TRBV6-3 with TRBJ1-5, with no clear D. From germline, CDR1 is MNHEY and CDR2 SVGEGT. The CDR3 totals 15 residues. The germline V and J ends were trimmed by 2 bases and 2 bases, with 10 bases remaining between them. The CDR3 loop is CASSYVQSGNQPQHF. The DNA for the CDR3 is TGTGCCAGCAGTTACGTGCAGAGCGGCAATCAGCCCCAGCATTTT.

With respect to this clone: The same CDR3 also results from other DNA sequences found in this sample. The rearrangement links TRBV7-2 to TRBJ1-5, with 9 positions matching TRBD1. This CDR3 region has 14 residues. CDR1 SGHTA and CDR2 FQGNSA come from the germline V gene. After removal of 3 bases from V and 5 bases from J, the junction contained 2 bases not matched to a gene. DNA of the CDR3: TGTGCCAGCAGCTTGGGACAGGGCTATCAGCCCCAGCATTTT. Its translation is CASSLGQGYQPQHF.

J is TRBJ1-5 and V is TRBV6-2 or TRBV6-3, with a weak D call TRBD1 (5 bases). The ends were cut back, 1 base at V and 2 bases at J, with 9 bases in the middle. The CDR3 loop spans 15 amino acids. In germline, CDR1 is MNHEY, CDR2 SVGEGT. CDR3 loop: CASSYWDFGNQPQHF. In nucleotides, the CDR3 is TGTGCCAGCAGTTACTGGGACTTCGGCAATCAGCCCCAGCATTTT.

The chain combines TRBV27 with TRBJ2-1, with no clear D. The V end was cut by 3 bases, the J end by 6 bases, with 9 bases between. The germline V gene encodes CDR1 MNHEY and CDR2 SMNVEV (reference sequence). The CDR3 is 13 amino acids. CDR3 coding DNA: TGTGCCAGCAGTTTGGGGAAGGTCAATGAGCAGTTCTTC. Residues: CASSLGKVNEQFF.

The chain joins TRBV11-2 to TRBJ2-7; TRBD1 matches at 7 bases. CDR1 is SGHAT, CDR2 FQNNGV, per germline. CDR3 length: 13 residues. V was pared by 0 bases and J by 6 bases, with 2 bases of the junction left unmatched. CDR3 residues: CASSLEAGGEQYF. CDR3 DNA sequence: TGTGCCAGCAGCTTAGAGGCAGGGGGCGAGCAGTACTTC.

This clone has just a few counts. The chain employs TRBV6-5 and TRBJ2-7; the D call may be TRBD1 or TRBD2 (5 bases each). Germline values: CDR1 MNHEY, CDR2 SVGAGI. This CDR3 is built from 15 residues. V was shortened by 0 bases and J by 4 bases, with 13 bases between the two germline ends. CDR3 amino acids: CASSYSGESLYEQYF. In DNA form, the CDR3 reads TGTGCCAGCAGTTACTCAGGGGAGTCCCTTTACGAGCAGTACTTC.

The chain carries TRBV7-2 and TRBJ2-4; D unclear. Germline-derived CDR1 and CDR2 are SGHTA and FQGNSA. Between the trimmed V and J ends, which lost 0 bases and 5 bases, there was a span of 5 bases. The CDR3 length is 13 residues. The CDR3 DNA reads TGTGCCAGCAGCTTAGCATGGGAAAACATTCAGTACTTC. It codes for CASSLAWENIQYF.

This sequence joins TRBV7-3 and TRBJ2-2; TRBD2 matches at 13 bases. The CDR3 runs to 17 residues. The germline V gene encodes CDR1 SGHTA and CDR2 FQGTGA. The V segment lost 4 bases and the J segment 4 bases; nucleotides outside the gene matches: 6. CDR3 nucleotide sequence: TGTGCCAGCAGCTCAGGACTAGCGGGAGTGGGCACCGGGGAGCTGTTTTTT. It translates to CASSSGLAGVGTGELFF. Variable domain in full (rest from reference TRBV7-3 and TRBJ2-2): GAGVSQTPSNKVTEKGKYVELRCDPISGHTALYWYRQSLGQGPEFLIYFQGTGAADDSGLPNDRFFAVRPEGSVSTLKIQRTERGDSAVYLCASSSGLAGVGTGELFFGEGSRLTVL.

This clone was seen a single time. The genes are TRBV27 and TRBJ1-6; D may be TRBD1 (6 bases). Germline V gene data show CDR1 as MNHEY and CDR2 as SMNVEV (reference sequence). The CDR3 runs to 15 residues. V lost 5 bases and J 0 bases, leaving 8 bases between the germline ends. This CDR3 is CASSPDSSYNSPLHF. CDR3 sequence (DNA): TGTGCCAGCAGTCCGGACAGCTCCTATAATTCACCCCTCCACTTT.

The chain joins TRBV11-2 to TRBJ1-3; D is ambiguous. The germline gives CDR1 SGHAT, CDR2 FQNNGV. CDR3 length: 11 amino acids. The V end lost 1 base, the J end lost 9 bases, and 4 bases lay between the germline ends. The CDR3 sequence: CASSLVATIYF. The CDR3 DNA is TGTGCCAGCAGCTTAGTAGCCACCATATATTTT.

The chain joins TRBV6-2 or TRBV6-3 to TRBJ1-1; 7 nucleotides line up with TRBD1. The V gene's germline CDR1 is MNHEY and CDR2 SVGEGT. The CDR3 length is 14 residues. Trimming at V came to 4 bases and at J to 0 bases, leaving 2 bases not matched to a gene. The DNA of the CDR3 is TGTGCCAGCAGTTTGACAGGGTTGAACACTGAAGCTTTCTTT. Amino acid sequence: CASSLTGLNTEAFF.

V usage is TRBV19 and J usage is TRBJ1-3; D gene ambiguous. The V and J ends lost 3 bases and 4 bases respectively, with 13 bases between them. The CDR3 is 15 residues long. The germline V gene has CDR1 LNHDA and CDR2 SQIVND (reference sequence). For the CDR3, the DNA is TGTGCCAGTAGTATGGTGCGGACGGTCGGAAACACCATATATTTT. It specifies CASSMVRTVGNTIYF.

This clone showed up just once. CDR3: CASSLGGSGRVQETQYF. For the CDR3, the DNA is TGTGCCAGCAGCTTAGGTGGTAGCGGGAGGGTTCAAGAGACCCAGTACTTC. The gene calls are TRBV7-2 and TRBJ2-5; 11 bases are shared with TRBD2. The germline gives CDR1 SGHTA, CDR2 FQGNSA. Trimming took 1 base from V and 2 from J; bases not matched to a gene: 6. The CDR3 loop spans 17 amino acids.

This chain uses TRBV5-4 with TRBJ1-1; 9 positions match TRBD1. From germline, CDR1 is SGHNT and CDR2 YYREEE (reference sequence). V shed 3 bases and J 6 bases; nucleotides not matched to a gene: 9. The CDR3 sequence is 15 residues long. CDR3 amino acids: CASSSRDRVFSEAFF. DNA of the CDR3: TGTGCCAGCAGCTCCCGGGACAGGGTCTTCTCTGAAGCTTTCTTT.

The chain recombines TRBV5-1 with TRBJ2-6; D is perhaps TRBD2 (5 bases). The germline V gene has CDR1 SGHRS and CDR2 YFSETQ. Trimming removed 8 bases from V and 0 bases from J, with 12 bases in between. The CDR3 length is 15 residues. CDR3: CASSRGGSGANVLTF. CDR3 coding DNA: TGCGCCAGTAGCCGAGGAGGCTCTGGGGCCAACGTCCTGACTTTC.

The chain joins TRBV7-9 to TRBJ2-5, with 7 positions matching TRBD2. The germline V gene has CDR1 SEHNR and CDR2 FQNEAQ (reference sequence). The length of the CDR3 is 16 residues. Unmatched junction bases numbered 13, after V lost 4 bases and J lost 5 bases. The CDR3 sequence is CASSSLGRGGEETQYF. DNA for the CDR3: TGTGCCAGCAGCTCTTTGGGCCGCGGGGGAGAGGAGACCCAGTACTTC.

The chain carries TRBV19 and TRBJ2-2; 12 bases are shared with TRBD2. Per the germline V gene, CDR1 is LNHDA and CDR2 is SQIVND (reference sequence). This CDR3 is 17 amino acids long. V was pared by 1 base and J by 6 bases, with 6 bases of the junction left unmatched. DNA for the CDR3: TGTGCCAGTAGTATAGGACTAGCGGGAGTGTGGGCCGGGGAGCTGTTTTTT. Protein: CASSIGLAGVWAGELFF.

V and J are TRBV19 and TRBJ2-3; D is undetermined. Trimming cost V 1 base and J 4 bases, with 12 bases left between them. Germline-derived CDR1 and CDR2 are LNHDA and SQIVND (reference sequence). The CDR3 is 15 residues long. The CDR3 DNA is TGTGCCAGTAGTATAGCAAGCCTTAAAGCAGATACGCAGTATTTT. Translated, it gives CASSIASLKADTQYF.

The chain combines TRBV6-6 with TRBJ2-2; D remains unclear. Between the trimmed V and J ends, which lost 5 bases and 0 bases, there was a span of 10 bases. This CDR3 contains 15 residues. In germline, CDR1 is MNHNY, CDR2 SVGAGI (reference sequence). The DNA for the CDR3 is TGTGCCAGCAGTAGGGCCAGGTCGAACACCGGGGAGCTGTTTTTT. Its translation: CASSRARSNTGELFF.